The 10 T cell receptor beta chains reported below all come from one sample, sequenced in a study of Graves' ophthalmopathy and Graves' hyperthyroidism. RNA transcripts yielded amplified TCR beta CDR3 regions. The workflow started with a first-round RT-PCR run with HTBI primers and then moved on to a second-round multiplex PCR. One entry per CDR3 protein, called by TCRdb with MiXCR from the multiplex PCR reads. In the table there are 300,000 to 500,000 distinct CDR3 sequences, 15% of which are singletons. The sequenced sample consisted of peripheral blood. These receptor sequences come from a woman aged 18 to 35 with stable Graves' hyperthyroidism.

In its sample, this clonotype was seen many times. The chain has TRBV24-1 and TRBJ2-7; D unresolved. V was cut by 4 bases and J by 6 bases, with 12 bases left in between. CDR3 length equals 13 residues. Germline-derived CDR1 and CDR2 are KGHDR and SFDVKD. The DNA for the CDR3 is TGTGCCACCAGTGACCGGGTCCTCGGCGAGCAGTACTTC. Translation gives CATSDRVLGEQYF.

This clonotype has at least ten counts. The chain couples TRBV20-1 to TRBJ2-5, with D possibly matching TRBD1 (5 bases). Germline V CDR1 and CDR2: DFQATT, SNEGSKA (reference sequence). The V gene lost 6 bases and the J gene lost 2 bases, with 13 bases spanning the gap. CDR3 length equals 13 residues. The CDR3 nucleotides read TGCAGTGCAACGACTGGGGCACAAGAGACCCAGTACTTC. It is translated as CSATTGAQETQYF.

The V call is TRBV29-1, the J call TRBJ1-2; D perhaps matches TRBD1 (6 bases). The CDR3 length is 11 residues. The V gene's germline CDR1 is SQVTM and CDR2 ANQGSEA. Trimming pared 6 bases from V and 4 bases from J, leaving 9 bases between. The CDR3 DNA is TGCAGCGTGAGGGGGTCCTATGGCTACACCTTC. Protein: CSVRGSYGYTF.

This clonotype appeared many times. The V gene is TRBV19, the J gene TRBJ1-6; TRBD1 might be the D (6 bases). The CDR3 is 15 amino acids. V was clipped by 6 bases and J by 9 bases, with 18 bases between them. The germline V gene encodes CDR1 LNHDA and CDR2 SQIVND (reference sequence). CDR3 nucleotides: TGTGCCAGTAGCGTCGACCGAACAGGGAGTTCACCCCTCCACTTT. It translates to CASSVDRTGSSPLHF.

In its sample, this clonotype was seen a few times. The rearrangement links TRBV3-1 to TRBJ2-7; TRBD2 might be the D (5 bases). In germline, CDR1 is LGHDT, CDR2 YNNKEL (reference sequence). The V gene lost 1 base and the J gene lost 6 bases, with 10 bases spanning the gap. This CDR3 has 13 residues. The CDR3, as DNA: TGTGCCAGCAGCCAAGGAAGGGCGGGCGAGCAGTACTTC. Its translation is CASSQGRAGEQYF.

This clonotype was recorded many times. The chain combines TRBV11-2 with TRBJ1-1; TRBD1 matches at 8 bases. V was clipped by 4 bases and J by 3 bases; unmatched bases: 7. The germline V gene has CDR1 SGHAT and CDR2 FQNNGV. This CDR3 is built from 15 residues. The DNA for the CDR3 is TGTGCCAGCAGCTACCTTACAGGGGGATACACTGAAGCTTTCTTT. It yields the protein CASSYLTGGYTEAFF.

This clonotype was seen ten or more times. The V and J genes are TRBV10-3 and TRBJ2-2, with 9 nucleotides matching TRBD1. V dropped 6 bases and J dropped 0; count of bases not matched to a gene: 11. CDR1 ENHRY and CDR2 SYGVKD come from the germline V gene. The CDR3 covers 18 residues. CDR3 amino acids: CAISRPGQGFPNTGELFF. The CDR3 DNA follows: TGTGCCATCAGCCGACCGGGACAGGGCTTCCCGAACACCGGGGAGCTGTTTTTT.

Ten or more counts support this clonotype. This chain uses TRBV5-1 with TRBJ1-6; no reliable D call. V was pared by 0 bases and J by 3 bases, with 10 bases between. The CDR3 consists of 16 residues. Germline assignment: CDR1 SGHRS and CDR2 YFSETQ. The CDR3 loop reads CASSLETLFYNSPLHF. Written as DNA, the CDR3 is TGCGCCAGCAGCTTGGAAACACTTTTCTATAATTCACCCCTCCACTTT.

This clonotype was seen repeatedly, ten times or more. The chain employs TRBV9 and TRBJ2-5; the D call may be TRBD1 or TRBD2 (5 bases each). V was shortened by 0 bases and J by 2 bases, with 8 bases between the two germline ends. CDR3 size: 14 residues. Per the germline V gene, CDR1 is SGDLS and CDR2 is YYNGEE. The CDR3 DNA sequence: TGTGCCAGCAGCGTAGGGGGGAGACAAGAGACCCAGTACTTC. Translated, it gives CASSVGGRQETQYF.

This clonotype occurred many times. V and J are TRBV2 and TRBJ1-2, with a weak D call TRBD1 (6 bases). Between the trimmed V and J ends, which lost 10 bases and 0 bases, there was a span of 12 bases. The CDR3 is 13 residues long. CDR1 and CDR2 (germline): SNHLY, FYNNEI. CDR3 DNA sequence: TGTGCCATCGTACAGGGAACTAACTATGGCTACACCTTC. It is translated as CAIVQGTNYGYTF.